This is a list of T cell receptor beta chains from one sample in a study of T cell responses to AZD1222 COVID-19 vaccine. TCRdb's table, derived via immunoSEQ multiplex PCR, lists solely in-frame clones and lacks some. This sample has roughly 180,000 clones, with about 91% found just once. The material was peripheral blood, obtained 28 days after the second AZD1222 dose. These receptors came from an adult who received the AZD1222 COVID-19 vaccine. CDR3s include the opening cysteine and the closing phenylalanine or tryptophan. D genes are given only for firm matches. Clone size is not always given. Where it is, it says once, few, many or a class for expanded clones.

d_call j_call v_call clone_size cdr3_nt cdr3_aa
TRBD1 TRBJ1-4 TRBV7-9 . TGTGCCAGCAGCTATGCCAAACCGGGACAGGGGGCATGGAAACTGTTTTTT CASSYAKPGQGAWKLFF
TRBD1 TRBJ1-2 TRBV12-3/TRBV12-4 few TGTGCCAGCGGCGGCAGGGGGAACTATGGCTACACCTTC CASGGRGNYGYTF
TRBD1 TRBJ1-3 TRBV28 . TGTGCCAGCCGAACCGACAGGGCTGGAAACACCATATATTTT CASRTDRAGNTIYF
. TRBJ2-1 TRBV5-1 . TGCGCCAGCAGGGGTGTAGATCCTGAGCAGTTCTTC CASRGVDPEQFF
. TRBJ2-4 TRBV5-3 . TGTGCCAGAAGCGCGGGACTAGCCAAAAACATTCAGTACTTC CARSAGLAKNIQYF
. TRBJ1-5 TRBV19 . TGTGCCAGAGTTACAGCTGCGGATCAGCCCCAGCATTTT CARVTAADQPQHF
. TRBJ1-2 TRBV29-1 . TGCAGCGTCCCCGGGCGGGGCAGCTATGGCTACACCTTC CSVPGRGSYGYTF
. TRBJ1-2 TRBV27 . TGTGCCAGCAGTTTATCGTGGGAAAACTATGGCTACACCTTC CASSLSWENYGYTF
TRBD2 TRBJ2-1 TRBV28 . TGTGCCAGCAGGGACGAACTGGGGACTAGGTTGTTCGCTGAGCAGTTCTTC CASRDELGTRLFAEQFF
. TRBJ2-2 TRBV29-1 . TGCAGCGTTGCGACAGGCTCGTTTACCGGGGAGCTGTTTTTT CSVATGSFTGELFF
. TRBJ2-5 TRBV7-2 . TGTGCCAGCAGCTCTCCTTCGGGGGCAACCCAAGAGACCCAGTACTTC CASSSPSGATQETQYF
TRBD1 TRBJ2-3 TRBV5-1 . TGCGCCAGCAGCGTGACTCCGGGACAGGGGGCGAGCGGCACAGATACGCAGTATTTT CASSVTPGQGASGTDTQYF
. TRBJ2-3 TRBV6-5 . TGTGCCAGCAGCCAGTGGAGGTCTAGCACAGATACGCAGTATTTT CASSQWRSSTDTQYF
. TRBJ2-5 TRBV4-3 . TGCGCCAGCAGCCAGGGGGGACTGCGCACCGGGACCCAGTACTTC CASSQGGLRTGTQYF
. TRBJ2-3 TRBV24-1 . TGTGCCACCCGTGGCACCACAGATACGCAGTATTTT CATRGTTDTQYF
. TRBJ2-7 TRBV30 few TGTGCCCGGGGCGAGCACCACGAGCAGTACTTC CARGEHHEQYF
TRBD1 TRBJ1-2 TRBV10-2 . TGCGCCAGCAGTGCAGGGACAGAATATGGCTACACCTTC CASSAGTEYGYTF
. TRBJ1-1 TRBV29-1 . TGCAGCGCCGCGGGGTCCGCCACTGAAGCTTTCTTT CSAAGSATEAFF
. TRBJ2-1 TRBV20-1 . TGCAGTGCTCCTCACTACAATGAGCAGTTCTTC CSAPHYNEQFF
TRBD2 TRBJ2-1 TRBV19 . TGTGCCAGTAGTATTACTTCGGGACTAGCCTACAATGAGCAGTTCTTC CASSITSGLAYNEQFF
TRBD1 TRBJ1-1 TRBV7-9 few TGTGCCAGCAGCCCCCAGGGGGCGGCTGAAGCTTTCTTT CASSPQGAAEAFF
. TRBJ1-1 TRBV18 . TGTGCCAGCTCACCACGGGTAACTGAAGCTTTCTTT CASSPRVTEAFF
. TRBJ2-7 TRBV12-3/TRBV12-4 once TGTGCCAGCAGTTTAGGACAGTACGAGCAGTACTTC CASSLGQYEQYF
. TRBJ1-1 TRBV7-8 . TGTGCCAGCAGCCCACTATCAGGGGCGAACACTGAAGCTTTCTTT CASSPLSGANTEAFF
TRBD1 TRBJ2-7 TRBV11-2 . TGTGCCAGCAGCTTGATAAAGACGGGGGACAGGCTACTCTCCTACGAGCAGTACTTC CASSLIKTGDRLLSYEQYF
. TRBJ1-2 TRBV11-2 few TGTGCCAGCAGCTTAGAAGGTTTCTATGGCTACACCTTC CASSLEGFYGYTF
. TRBJ1-5 TRBV15 . TGTGCCACCAGCAGAGTCGGCTTAAATCAGCCCCAGCATTTT CATSRVGLNQPQHF
. TRBJ1-2 TRBV12-3/TRBV12-4 . TGTGCCAGCAGTTTCGCCGGGGACGATGGCTACACCTTC CASSFAGDDGYTF
. TRBJ1-6 TRBV6-5 . TGTGCCAGCATCTGGGCCTATAATTCACCCCTCCACTTT CASIWAYNSPLHF
. TRBJ1-2 TRBV5-1 . TGCGCCAGCACCCCGACAGTAGGAGCTAACTATGGCTACACCTTC CASTPTVGANYGYTF
. TRBJ1-1 TRBV23-1 . TGCGCCAGCAGTCAATCATCGTATCAGGCCGGGACTGCATTAAAAGCTTTCTTT CASSQSSYQAGTALKAFF
. TRBJ1-2 TRBV3-1/TRBV3-2 . TGTGCCAGCAGCCTCTCAGAGACGTATGGCTACACCTTC CASSLSETYGYTF
. TRBJ1-1 TRBV6-5 . TGTGCCAGCAGTTTTCGGCTCACTGAAGCTTTCTTT CASSFRLTEAFF
. TRBJ1-4 TRBV24-1 . TGTGCCACCAGTGATTTCCGGCGGTCCTCTAATGAAAAACTGTTTTTT CATSDFRRSSNEKLFF
. TRBJ1-3 TRBV6-1 . TGTGCCAGCAGTGAGATGCAGTTGGGCGGAAACACCATATATTTT CASSEMQLGGNTIYF
. TRBJ1-1 TRBV2 . TGTGCCAGCAATAGAGACGGAGTCGCTTTCTTT CASNRDGVAFF
. TRBJ2-1 TRBV7-7 . TGTGCTAGCAGCTTGGAGTACGGTGAGCAGTTCTTC CASSLEYGEQFF
. TRBJ2-6 TRBV7-2 . TGTGCCAGCCGGGGGCCTGGGAGGGCCAACGTCCTGACTTTC CASRGPGRANVLTF
TRBD1 TRBJ1-2 TRBV27 . TGTGCCAGCAGTTTATTGCCCACTCTTACAGGGGCGGGGAACTATGGCTACACCTTC CASSLLPTLTGAGNYGYTF
. TRBJ1-3 TRBV12-3/TRBV12-4 . TGTGCCAGCACCCCTGGAAACACCATATATTTT CASTPGNTIYF